These 13 T cell receptor beta chains share one sample of origin, sequenced in a study of OX40 agonist ivuxolimab in advanced cancers. Measured with immunoSEQ multiplex PCR; TCRdb has only the in-frame clones, and not every one. There are about 64,000 clones in the sample; about 85% occur only once, and about 1.3% lies in the top ten. The sample was CD4+ or CD8+ T cells sorted from blood, taken in a trial of the OX40 agonist ivuxolimab. The receptors stem from an adult with an advanced solid tumor such as melanoma, head and neck, liver or kidney cancer.

This sequence joins TRBV15 and TRBJ1-3, with D tentatively TRBD1 (5 bases). CDR1 is LNHNV and CDR2 is YYDKDF in the germline V gene (reference sequence). CDR3 length: 16 residues. With 0 bases removed from V and 0 bases from J, the gap between germline ends came to 9 bases. The CDR3 region has the DNA TGTGCCACCAGCAGAGATCACGACAGCTCTGGAAACACCATATATTTT. As protein: CATSRDHDSSGNTIYF.

The rearrangement links TRBV20-1 to TRBJ2-1, with D maybe TRBD2 (5 bases). The germline gives CDR1 DFQATT, CDR2 SNEGSKA (reference sequence). This CDR3 spans 11 amino acids. V lost 6 bases and J lost 10, with 13 bases in between. The CDR3 loop is CSALRASEQFF. For the CDR3, the DNA is TGCAGTGCCCTGCGGGCAAGCGAGCAGTTCTTC.

This chain joins TRBV9 and TRBJ2-3, with TRBD1 identical over 8 bases. The length of the CDR3 is 14 residues. J was trimmed by 4 bases and V by 2 bases; bases with no gene match: 3. The germline V gene has CDR1 SGDLS and CDR2 YYNGEE. CDR3 amino acids: CASSVQGASDTQYF. In DNA, the CDR3 is TGTGCCAGCAGCGTCCAGGGGGCGTCAGATACGCAGTATTTT.

The chain uses TRBV19 and TRBJ2-1, with TRBD2 matching 14 bases. Losses at the gene ends were 6 bases for V and 7 bases for J; bases not matched to a gene: 8. The germline CDR1 and CDR2 sequences are LNHDA and SQIVND (reference sequence). This CDR3 region has 16 residues. CDR3 nucleotides: TGTGCCAGTAGCCGACTAGCGGGAGGGTCTCAGAATGAGCAGTTCTTC. Its translation: CASSRLAGGSQNEQFF.

The CDR3 region has the DNA TGTGCCAGCAGTCTCGAGGGGGGCCTGAACACCGGGGAGCTGTTTTTT. Translating gives CASSLEGGLNTGELFF. The chain carries TRBV2 and TRBJ2-2, with D possibly being TRBD1 or TRBD2 (6 bases each). This CDR3 region has 16 residues. Germline V gene data show CDR1 as SNHLY and CDR2 as FYNNEI. V was pared by 5 bases and J by 1 base, with 14 bases between.

The chain has TRBV27 and TRBJ2-1, with 10 bases lining up with TRBD1. The CDR3 sequence is 14 residues long. Losses at the gene ends were 8 bases for V and 3 bases for J; bases not matched to a gene: 4. Germline V gene data show CDR1 as MNHEY and CDR2 as SMNVEV (reference sequence). Here the CDR3 DNA reads TGTGCCAGCGGCCGGGACAGGGGCTACAATGAGCAGTTCTTC. Its translation: CASGRDRGYNEQFF.

V usage is TRBV5-1 and J usage is TRBJ2-5, with 8 nucleotides matching TRBD2. This CDR3 spans 13 amino acids. Germline V lookup: CDR1 SGHRS, CDR2 YFSETQ. The V segment lost 5 bases and the J segment 4 bases; nucleotides outside the gene matches: 4. The DNA of the CDR3 is TGCGCCAGCAGAGCGGGGGCTCGAGAGACCCAGTACTTC. Amino acids: CASRAGARETQYF. Full variable domain (rest looked up from reference TRBV5-1 and TRBJ2-5): KAGVTQTPRYLIKTRGQQVTLSCSPISGHRSVSWYQQTPGQGLQFLFEYFSETQRNKGNFPGRFSGRQFSNSRSEMNVSTLELGDSALYLCASRAGARETQYFGPGTRLLVL.

The V call is TRBV28, the J call TRBJ1-2; D gene uncertain. Germline CDR1 and CDR2: MDHEN and SYDVKM. The CDR3 spans 12 residues. Trimming shortened V by 5 bases and J by 5 bases, and 9 bases separated the two germline ends. DNA of the CDR3: TGTGCCAGCAGTCGTCTGGGGTATGGCTACACCTTC. This translates into CASSRLGYGYTF.

The V gene is TRBV6-1, the J gene TRBJ2-1; D uncertain. CDR1 and CDR2 (germline): MNHNS, SASEGT. The ends were cut back, 2 bases at V and 1 base at J, with 6 bases in the middle. The CDR3 contains 14 residues. The CDR3 DNA sequence: TGTGCCAGCAGTGAAACCAGGTCCTACAATGAGCAGTTCTTC. As protein: CASSETRSYNEQFF.

The gene calls are TRBV7-8 and TRBJ2-7; the match to TRBD1 covers 9 bases. The CDR3 has 17 amino acids. Germline CDR1 reads SGHVS; CDR2 reads FQNEAQ. J lost 0 bases, V lost 1 base, and 7 bases had no gene match. The CDR3 spells CASSLVGTGRASYEQYF. CDR3 bases: TGTGCCAGCAGCTTAGTCGGGACAGGGAGGGCCTCCTACGAGCAGTACTTC.

The chain has TRBV11-2 and TRBJ2-7; TRBD1 might be the D (6 bases). The CDR3 totals 15 residues. Germline V gene lookup returns CDR1 SGHAT and CDR2 FQNNGV. Trimming took off 0 bases at V and 1 base at J, with 10 bases between the two ends. CDR3 in DNA: TGTGCCAGCAGCTTAGAAGGACAGAATTCCTACGAGCAGTACTTC. Translated, it gives CASSLEGQNSYEQYF.

The chain joins TRBV9 to TRBJ1-2; D is unresolved. This CDR3 has 14 amino acids. Between the trimmed V and J ends, which lost 0 bases and 4 bases, there was a span of 10 bases. Germline CDR1 and CDR2: SGDLS and YYNGEE. In nucleotides, the CDR3 is TGTGCCAGCAGCGTAGTGTCGTCGGTCTATGGCTACACCTTC. It is translated as CASSVVSSVYGYTF. Together with reference TRBV9 and TRBJ1-2, the CDR3 gives the full variable domain: DSGVTQTPKHLITATGQRVTLRCSPRSGDLSVYWYQQSLDQGLQFLIQYYNGEERAKGNILERFSAQQFPDLHSELNLSSLELGDSALYFCASSVVSSVYGYTFGSGTRLTVV.

The V call is TRBV20-1, the J call TRBJ2-3, with no clear D. Trimming took off 5 bases at V and 3 bases at J, with 6 bases between the two ends. This CDR3 is built from 11 residues. Germline V gene data show CDR1 as DFQATT and CDR2 as SNEGSKA (reference sequence). DNA of the CDR3: TGCAGTGCTGGACGGACAGATACGCAGTATTTT. This codes for CSAGRTDTQYF.